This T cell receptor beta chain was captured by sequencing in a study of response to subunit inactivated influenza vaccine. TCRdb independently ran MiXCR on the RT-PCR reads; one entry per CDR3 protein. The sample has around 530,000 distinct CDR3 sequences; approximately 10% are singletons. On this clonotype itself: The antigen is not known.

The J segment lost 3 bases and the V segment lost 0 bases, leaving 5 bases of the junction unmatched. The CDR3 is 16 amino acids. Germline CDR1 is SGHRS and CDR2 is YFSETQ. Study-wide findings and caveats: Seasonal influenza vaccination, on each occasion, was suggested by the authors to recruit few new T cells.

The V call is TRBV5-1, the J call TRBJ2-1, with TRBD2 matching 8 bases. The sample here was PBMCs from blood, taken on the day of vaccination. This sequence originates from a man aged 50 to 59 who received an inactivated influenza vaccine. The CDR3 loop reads CASSLGGGSVYNEQFF. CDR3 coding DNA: TGCGCCAGCAGCTTGGGCGGGGGGTCCGTCTACAATGAGCAGTTCTTC.